This T cell receptor beta chain came from a study of post-analysis software for immune sequencing data. Whole-study results and caveats: TRBV5-6, TRBV5-1 and TRBV20-1 were among five TRBV segments more frequent in patients than controls.

CDR3 length: 13 residues. V was trimmed by 2 bases and J by 3 bases, leaving 8 bases between them. With regard to this clonotype: Its specificity is unknown.

Sequencing libraries made from TCR beta cDNA carried unique molecular identifiers. TCRdb re-called the PCR reads with MiXCR, one entry per CDR3 protein. The sample shows 750,000 to 900,000 distinct CDR3 sequences, 40% to 55% of them seen only once. The origin of this receptor is a girl aged 10 to 17 with multiple sclerosis. Sequences were obtained from blood. V is TRBV12-3 or TRBV12-4 and J is TRBJ2-7; possible D gene TRBD1, 5 bases. The chain's CDR3 is CASSLRQLYEQYF. In DNA form, the CDR3 reads TGTGCCAGCAGTTTACGACAGCTCTACGAGCAGTACTTC.